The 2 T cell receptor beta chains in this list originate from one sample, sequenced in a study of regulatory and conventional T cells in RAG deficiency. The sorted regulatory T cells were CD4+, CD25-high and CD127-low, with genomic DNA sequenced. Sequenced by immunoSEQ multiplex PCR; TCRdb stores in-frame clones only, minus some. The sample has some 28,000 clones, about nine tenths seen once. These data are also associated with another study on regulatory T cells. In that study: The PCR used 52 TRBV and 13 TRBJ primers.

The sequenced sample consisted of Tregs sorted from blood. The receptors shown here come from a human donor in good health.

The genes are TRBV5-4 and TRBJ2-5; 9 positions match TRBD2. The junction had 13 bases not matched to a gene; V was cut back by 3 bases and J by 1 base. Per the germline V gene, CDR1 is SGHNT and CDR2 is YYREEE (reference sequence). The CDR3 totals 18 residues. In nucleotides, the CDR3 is TGTGCCAGCAGCTCCCTGGTCTCCCAGCGGGGGGCCCAAGAGACCCAGTACTTC. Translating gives CASSSLVSQRGAQETQYF. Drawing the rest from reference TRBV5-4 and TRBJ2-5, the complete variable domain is ETGVTQSPTHLIKTRGQQVTLRCSSQSGHNTVSWYQQALGQGPQFIFQYYREEENGRGNFPPRFSGLQFPNYSSELNVNALELDDSALYLCASSSLVSQRGAQETQYFGPGTRLLVL.

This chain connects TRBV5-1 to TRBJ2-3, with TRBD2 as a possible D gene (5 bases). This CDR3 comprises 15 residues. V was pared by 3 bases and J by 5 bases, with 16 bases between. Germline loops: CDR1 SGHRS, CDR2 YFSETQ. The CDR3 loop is CASSSRQRAGDTQYF. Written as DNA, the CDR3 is TGCGCCAGCAGCTCCCGACAAAGGGCGGGAGATACGCAGTATTTT. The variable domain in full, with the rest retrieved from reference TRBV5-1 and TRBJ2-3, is KAGVTQTPRYLIKTRGQQVTLSCSPISGHRSVSWYQQTPGQGLQFLFEYFSETQRNKGNFPGRFSGRQFSNSRSEMNVSTLELGDSALYLCASSSRQRAGDTQYFGPGTRLTVL.